This T cell receptor (beta chain) was sequenced in a study of blood T cell repertoires in COVID-19. Study-level background: The origin of the acute and convalescent COVID-19 samples was the United States, Italy and Spain.

The CDR3 has 13 residues. CDR1 is GTSNPN, CDR2 SVGIG, per germline (reference sequence). With 6 bases removed from V and 4 bases from J, the gap between germline ends came to 15 bases. Sequenced by immunoSEQ multiplex PCR; TCRdb stores in-frame clones only, minus some. Of a few hundred thousand clones in the sample, 75% to 90% were seen once. The chain has TRBV30 and TRBJ2-5, with D perhaps TRBD2 (5 bases). This receptor was identified in a woman aged 40 to 50 who had recovered from COVID-19. Sample: peripheral blood. This CDR3 is CACRGQPTETQYF. The DNA for the CDR3 is TGTGCCTGCCGGGGTCAGCCGACAGAGACCCAGTACTTC.